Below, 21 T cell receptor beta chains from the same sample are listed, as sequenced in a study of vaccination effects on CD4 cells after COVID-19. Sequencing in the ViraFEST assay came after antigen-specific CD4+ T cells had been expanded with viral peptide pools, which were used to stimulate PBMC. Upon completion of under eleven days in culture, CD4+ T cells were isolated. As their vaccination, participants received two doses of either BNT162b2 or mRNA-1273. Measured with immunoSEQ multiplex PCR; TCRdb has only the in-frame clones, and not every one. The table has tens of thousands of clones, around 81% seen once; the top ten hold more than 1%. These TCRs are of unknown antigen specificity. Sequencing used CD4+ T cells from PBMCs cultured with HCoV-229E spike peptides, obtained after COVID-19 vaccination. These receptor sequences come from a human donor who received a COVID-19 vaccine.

The CDR3 coding sequence is TGTGCCAGCAGTTTTTTGGAGTGGGAGACCCAGTACTTC. As protein: CASSFLEWETQYF. V and J are TRBV28 and TRBJ2-5; D remains unclear. Trimming took 3 bases from V and 5 from J, leaving 10 bases between them. Germline V gene sequence: CDR1 MDHEN, CDR2 SYDVKM. This CDR3 has 13 amino acids.

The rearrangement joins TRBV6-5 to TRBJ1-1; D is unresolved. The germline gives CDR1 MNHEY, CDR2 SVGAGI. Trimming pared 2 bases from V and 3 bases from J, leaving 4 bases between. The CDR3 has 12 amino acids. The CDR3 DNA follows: TGTGCCAGCAGTTACGGGGACACTGAAGCTTTCTTT. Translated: CASSYGDTEAFF.

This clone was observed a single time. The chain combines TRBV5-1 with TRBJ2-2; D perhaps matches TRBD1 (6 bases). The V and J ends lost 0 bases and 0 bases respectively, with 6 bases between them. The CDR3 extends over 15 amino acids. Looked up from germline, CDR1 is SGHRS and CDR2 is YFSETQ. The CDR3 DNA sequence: TGCGCCAGCAGCTTGGACAGGGCGAACACCGGGGAGCTGTTTTTT. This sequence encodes CASSLDRANTGELFF. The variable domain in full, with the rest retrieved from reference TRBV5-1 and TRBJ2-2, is KAGVTQTPRYLIKTRGQQVTLSCSPISGHRSVSWYQQTPGQGLQFLFEYFSETQRNKGNFPGRFSGRQFSNSRSEMNVSTLELGDSALYLCASSLDRANTGELFFGEGSRLTVL.

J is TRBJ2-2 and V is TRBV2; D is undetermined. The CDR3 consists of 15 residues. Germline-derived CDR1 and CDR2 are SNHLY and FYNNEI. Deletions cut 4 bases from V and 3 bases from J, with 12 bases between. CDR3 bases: TGTGCCAGCAGTGCAGCCGGCGGCTACACCGGGGAGCTGTTTTTT. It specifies CASSAAGGYTGELFF. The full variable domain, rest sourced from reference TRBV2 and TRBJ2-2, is EPEVTQTPSHQVTQMGQEVILRCVPISNHLYFYWYRQILGQKVEFLVSFYNNEISEKSEIFDDQFSVERPDGSNFTLKIRSTKLEDSAMYFCASSAAGGYTGELFFGEGSRLTVL.

The CDR3 DNA sequence: TGTGCCAGCAGTCCCGGGTCAGGATTAGCTAACTATGGCTACACCTTC. This codes for CASSPGSGLANYGYTF. J is TRBJ1-2 and V is TRBV2; D ambiguous. The CDR3 has 16 residues. Germline V gene lookup returns CDR1 SNHLY and CDR2 FYNNEI. With 5 bases removed from V and 0 bases from J, the gap between germline ends came to 16 bases.

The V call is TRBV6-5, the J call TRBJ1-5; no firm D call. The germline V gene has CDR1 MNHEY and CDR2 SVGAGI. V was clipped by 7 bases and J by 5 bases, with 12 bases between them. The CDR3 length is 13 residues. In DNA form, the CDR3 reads TGTGCCAGCAACCTACTTAGGGATCAGCCCCAGCATTTT. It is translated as CASNLLRDQPQHF.

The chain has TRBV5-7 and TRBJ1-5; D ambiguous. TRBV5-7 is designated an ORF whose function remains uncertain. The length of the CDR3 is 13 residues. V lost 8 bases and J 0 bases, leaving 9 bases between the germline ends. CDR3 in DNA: TGTGCCAGGGGGTCGTTTAGCAATCAGCCCCAGCATTTT. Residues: CARGSFSNQPQHF.

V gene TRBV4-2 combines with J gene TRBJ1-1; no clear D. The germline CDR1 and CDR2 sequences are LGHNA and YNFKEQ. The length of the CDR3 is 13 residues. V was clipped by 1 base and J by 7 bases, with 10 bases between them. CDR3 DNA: TGTGCCAGCAGCCAAGGTGCGGGTTTTGAAGCTTTCTTT. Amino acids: CASSQGAGFEAFF.

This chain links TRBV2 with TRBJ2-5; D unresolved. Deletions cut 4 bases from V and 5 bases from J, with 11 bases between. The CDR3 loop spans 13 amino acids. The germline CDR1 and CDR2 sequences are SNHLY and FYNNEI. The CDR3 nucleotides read TGTGCCAGCAGTGGCCCTGATAGGGAGACCCAGTACTTC. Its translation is CASSGPDRETQYF.

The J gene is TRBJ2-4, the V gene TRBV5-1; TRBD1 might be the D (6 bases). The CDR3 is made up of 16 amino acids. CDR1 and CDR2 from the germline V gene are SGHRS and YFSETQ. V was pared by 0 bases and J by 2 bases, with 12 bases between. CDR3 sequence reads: CASSLAITGSKNIQYF. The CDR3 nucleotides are TGCGCCAGCAGCTTGGCCATTACAGGGTCCAAAAACATTCAGTACTTC.

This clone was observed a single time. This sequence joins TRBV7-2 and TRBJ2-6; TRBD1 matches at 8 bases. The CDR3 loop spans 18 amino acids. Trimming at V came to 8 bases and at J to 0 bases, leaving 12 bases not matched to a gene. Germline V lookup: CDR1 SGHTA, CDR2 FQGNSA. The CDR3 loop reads CASLHSGTGRSGANVLTF. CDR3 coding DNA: TGTGCCAGCTTACACTCCGGGACAGGCCGCTCTGGGGCCAACGTCCTGACTTTC.

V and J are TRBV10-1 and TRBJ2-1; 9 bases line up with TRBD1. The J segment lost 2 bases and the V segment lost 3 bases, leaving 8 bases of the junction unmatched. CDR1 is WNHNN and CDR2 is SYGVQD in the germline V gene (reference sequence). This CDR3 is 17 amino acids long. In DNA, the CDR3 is TGCGCCAGCAGTGACCACGCCGGGACAGGGCCCTACAATGAGCAGTTCTTC. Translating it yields CASSDHAGTGPYNEQFF.

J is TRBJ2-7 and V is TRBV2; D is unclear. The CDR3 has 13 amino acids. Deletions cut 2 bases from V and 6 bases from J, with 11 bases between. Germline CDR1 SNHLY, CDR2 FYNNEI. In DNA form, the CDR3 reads TGTGCCAGCAGTGAAAGATGGGGTGCCGAGCAGTACGTC. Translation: CASSERWGAEQYV.

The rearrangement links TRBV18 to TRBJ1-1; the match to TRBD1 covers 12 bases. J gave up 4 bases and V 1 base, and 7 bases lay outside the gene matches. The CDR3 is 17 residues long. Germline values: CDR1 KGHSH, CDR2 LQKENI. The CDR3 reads CASSPRGTGGGGTEAFF. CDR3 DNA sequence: TGTGCCAGCTCACCACGAGGGACAGGGGGCGGAGGCACTGAAGCTTTCTTT.

CDR3 in DNA: TGTGCCAGTAGTACCTATCCCGGGACAGGGCTGGGATCCGGAAACACCATATATTTT. Translating it yields CASSTYPGTGLGSGNTIYF. This chain links TRBV19 with TRBJ1-3; 9 nucleotides align to TRBD1. V was clipped by 4 bases and J by 4 bases; unmatched bases: 17. Germline loops: CDR1 LNHDA, CDR2 SQIVND (reference sequence). This CDR3 region has 19 residues.

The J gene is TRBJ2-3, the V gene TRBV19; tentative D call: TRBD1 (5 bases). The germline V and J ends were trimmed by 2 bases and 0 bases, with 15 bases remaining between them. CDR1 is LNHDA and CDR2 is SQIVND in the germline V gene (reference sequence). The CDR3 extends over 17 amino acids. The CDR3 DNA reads TGTGCCAGTAGTATATTTCCCGACAGAACTAGCACAGATACGCAGTATTTT. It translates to CASSIFPDRTSTDTQYF.

CDR3 amino acids: CAISGPVTRPDVYNEQFF. The CDR3 coding sequence is TGTGCCATCAGTGGACCCGTAACTAGACCCGATGTTTACAATGAGCAGTTCTTC. The chain employs TRBV10-3 and TRBJ2-1; D is perhaps TRBD2 (5 bases). Germline-derived CDR1 and CDR2 are ENHRY and SYGVKD. Between the trimmed V and J ends, which lost 4 bases and 4 bases, there was a span of 23 bases. There are 18 residues in the CDR3.

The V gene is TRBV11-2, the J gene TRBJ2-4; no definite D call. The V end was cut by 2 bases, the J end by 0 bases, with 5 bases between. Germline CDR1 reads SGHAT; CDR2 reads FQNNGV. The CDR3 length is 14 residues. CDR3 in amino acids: CASSLSVAKNIQYF. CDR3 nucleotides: TGTGCCAGCAGCTTAAGTGTAGCCAAAAACATTCAGTACTTC.

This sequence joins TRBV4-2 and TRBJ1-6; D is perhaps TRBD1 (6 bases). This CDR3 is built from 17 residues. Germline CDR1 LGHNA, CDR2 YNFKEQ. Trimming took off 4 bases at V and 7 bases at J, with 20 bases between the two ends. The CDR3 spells CASSLSQGADPNSPLHF. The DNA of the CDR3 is TGTGCCAGCAGCCTCTCACAGGGCGCGGACCCCAATTCACCCCTCCACTTT.

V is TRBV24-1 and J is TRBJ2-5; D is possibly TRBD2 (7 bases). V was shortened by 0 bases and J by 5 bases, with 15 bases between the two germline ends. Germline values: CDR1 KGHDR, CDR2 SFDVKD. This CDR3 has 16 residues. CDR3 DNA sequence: TGTGCCACCAGTGATTTGCAGGGGCGGGGGCCGGAGACCCAGTACTTC. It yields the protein CATSDLQGRGPETQYF.

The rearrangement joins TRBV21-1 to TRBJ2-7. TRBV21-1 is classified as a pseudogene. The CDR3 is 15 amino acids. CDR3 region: CASTLGWYSVYEQYV. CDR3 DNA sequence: TGTGCCAGCACCCTAGGCTGGTACAGTGTGTACGAGCAGTACGTC.